The T cell receptor beta chain under discussion was sequenced for a study of T cell repertoires in cytomegalovirus infection. Study in general: CMV infection together with matching HLA type was indicated by public TCR beta signatures. General study findings and limits: CMV-specific TCR beta clonotypes restricted by HLA-C dominated the ex vivo response. Cumulative frequency of public TCR beta families picked out carriers of CMV plus the relevant HLA.

This clonotype appeared a few times. Its target is unknown. MiXCR, run by TCRdb on the reads, gives a single entry per CDR3 protein. The sample carries more than 400,000 distinct CDR3 sequences, around 27% recorded once. The CDR3 is made up of 13 amino acids. CDR1 SGHDT and CDR2 YYEEEE come from the germline V gene. Trimming shortened V by 0 bases and J by 12 bases, and 15 bases separated the two germline ends. This rearrangement joins TRBV5-6 to TRBJ1-1; D unclear. Sequencing was done on a sample of PBMCs. This clonotype originated in a human donor in good health (CMV status not recorded). Some clones in this sample may be carry-over from other donors' samples. This CDR3 is CASSLGYELPPFF. Written as DNA, the CDR3 is TGTGCCAGCAGCTTGGGGTACGAACTTCCACCTTTCTTT.